These T cell receptor beta chains were read from a single sample in a study of a mutant IDH1 vaccine in newly diagnosed glioma. These receptors have no known antigen. Sequencing used immunoSEQ multiplex PCR; TCRdb keeps in-frame clones, though not all of them. Of 30,000 to 40,000 clones in the sample, about four fifths are singletons; the top ten hold 24%. The specimen comprised PBMCs, sampled from a glioma patient whose treatment included an IDH1 peptide vaccine. The origin of the receptors is a man younger than 45 with glioma. CDR3s include the opening cysteine and the closing phenylalanine or tryptophan. D genes are given only for firm matches.

J gene | V gene | CDR3 length | D gene | CDR3 protein | CDR3 DNA
TRBJ1-5 | TRBV6-1 | 17 | NA | CASSEALPLDSNQPQHF | TGTGCCAGCAGTGAAGCGCTTCCTCTAGATAGCAATCAGCCCCAGCATTTT
TRBJ2-3 | TRBV27 | 12 | TRBD2 | CATGRRTDTQYF | TGTGCCACCGGGAGGAGGACAGATACGCAGTATTTT
TRBJ1-2 | TRBV7-2 | 15 | NA | CASRSTGPANYGYTF | TGTGCCAGCAGGTCCACAGGTCCAGCTAACTATGGCTACACCTTC
TRBJ2-5 | TRBV30 | 15 | NA | CAWSVPKAYQETQYF | TGTGCCTGGAGTGTCCCCAAGGCGTACCAAGAGACCCAGTACTTC
TRBJ1-6 | TRBV28 | 17 | TRBD1 | CASSFLKGATYNSPLHF | TGTGCCAGCAGTTTCCTTAAGGGGGCCACCTATAATTCACCCCTCCACTTT
TRBJ1-5 | TRBV27 | 13 | NA | CASSLSLRGPQHF | TGTGCCAGCAGTTTAAGCCTGAGGGGGCCCCAGCATTTT
TRBJ1-5 | TRBV12-5 | 17 | TRBD1 | CASGAYNRGRSNQPQHF | TGTGCTAGTGGTGCCTACAACAGGGGGCGAAGCAATCAGCCCCAGCATTTT
TRBJ1-2 | TRBV7-9 | 12 | NA | CASSLTENGYTF | TGTGCCAGCAGCCTTACGGAGAATGGCTACACCTTC
TRBJ2-7 | TRBV10-3 | 14 | NA | CAASDWDISYEQYF | TGTGCCGCCAGCGACTGGGACATCTCCTACGAGCAGTACTTC
TRBJ1-6 | TRBV5-6 | 17 | TRBD1 | CASSLTTGSSYNSPLHF | TGTGCCAGCAGCTTGACGACAGGGAGCTCCTATAATTCACCCCTCCACTTT
TRBJ1-6 | TRBV4-3 | 14 | NA | CASSQDSKNSPLHF | TGCGCCAGCAGCCAAGATAGTAAAAACTCACCCCTCCACTTT
TRBJ1-2 | TRBV28 | 13 | NA | CASSSFTGYGYTF | TGTGCCAGCAGTTCATTCACAGGCTATGGCTACACCTTC
TRBJ1-1 | TRBV10-3 | 13 | NA | CAISKTGRTEAFF | TGTGCCATCAGCAAAACAGGGCGCACTGAAGCTTTCTTT
TRBJ2-2 | TRBV18 | 13 | NA | CASSPLDTGELFF | TGTGCCAGCTCACCGTTGGACACCGGGGAGCTGTTTTTT
TRBJ1-2 | TRBV27 | 15 | TRBD1 | CASRLQGDFNYGYTF | TGTGCCAGCAGATTACAGGGGGACTTTAACTATGGCTACACCTTC
TRBJ1-3 | TRBV20-1 | 11 | NA | CSARGGNTIYF | TGCAGTGCTAGGGGAGGAAACACCATATATTTT
TRBJ2-1 | TRBV5-1 | 14 | TRBD1 | CASTQGQGSIEQFF | TGCGCCAGCACCCAAGGACAGGGATCAATTGAGCAGTTCTTC
TRBJ2-1 | TRBV4-2 | 14 | TRBD2 | CASSQDFAGDEQFF | TGTGCCAGCAGCCAAGATTTTGCGGGAGATGAGCAGTTCTTC